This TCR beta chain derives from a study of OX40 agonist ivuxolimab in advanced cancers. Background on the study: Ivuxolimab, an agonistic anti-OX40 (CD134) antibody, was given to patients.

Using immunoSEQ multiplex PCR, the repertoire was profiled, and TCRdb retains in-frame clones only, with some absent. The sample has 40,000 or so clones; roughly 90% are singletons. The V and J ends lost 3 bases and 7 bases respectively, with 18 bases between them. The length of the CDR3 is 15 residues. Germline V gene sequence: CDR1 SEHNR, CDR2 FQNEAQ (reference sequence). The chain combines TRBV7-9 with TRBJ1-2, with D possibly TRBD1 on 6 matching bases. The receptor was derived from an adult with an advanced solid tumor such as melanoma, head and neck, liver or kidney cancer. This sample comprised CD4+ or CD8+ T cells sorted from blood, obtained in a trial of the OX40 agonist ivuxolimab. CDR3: CASSFTGGSLGGYTF. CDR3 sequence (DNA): TGTGCCAGCAGCTTCACCGGGGGCTCCCTGGGTGGCTACACCTTC.